The T cell receptor (beta chain) under discussion was sequenced for a study of PD-1 blockade in classical Hodgkin lymphoma. TCRdb's copy holds only in-frame clones and misses some; the assay was immunoSEQ multiplex PCR. The sample has about 41,000 clones, 65% to 70% seen once. Study-level results: Newly diagnosed patients and complete responders had comparable diversity at baseline.

As for time point: cycle 4 day 1 (C4D1), after less than seven weeks of nivolumab. Exposure to brentuximab vedotin varied, and each patient had relapsed following autologous stem cell transplantation. Deletions cut 4 bases from V and 2 bases from J, with 6 bases between. CDR3 length: 11 amino acids. CDR1 is SQVTM and CDR2 is ANQGSEA in the germline V gene. This clone was found many times. Its specificity is not known. The TCR originated in a human donor with classical Hodgkin lymphoma. This chain joins TRBV29-1 and TRBJ2-7; D is uncertain. Sequencing was performed on peripheral blood mononuclear cells (PBMCs), taken before the fourth cycle of nivolumab. The CDR3 bases are TGCAGCGTTGCCCAGCCCTACGAGCAGTACTTC. It encodes CSVAQPYEQYF.